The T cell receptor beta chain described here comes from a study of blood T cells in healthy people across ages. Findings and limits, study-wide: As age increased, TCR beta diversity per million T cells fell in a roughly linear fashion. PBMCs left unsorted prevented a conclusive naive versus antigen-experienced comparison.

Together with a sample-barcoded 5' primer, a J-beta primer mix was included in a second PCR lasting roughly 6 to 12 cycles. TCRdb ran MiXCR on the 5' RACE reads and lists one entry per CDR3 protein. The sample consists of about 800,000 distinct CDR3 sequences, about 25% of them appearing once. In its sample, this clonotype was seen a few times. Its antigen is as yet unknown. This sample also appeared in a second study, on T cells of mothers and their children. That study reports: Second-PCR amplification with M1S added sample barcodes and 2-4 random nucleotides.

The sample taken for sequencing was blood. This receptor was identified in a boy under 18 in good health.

The CDR3 coding sequence is TGTGCCAGCAGGAGGGGACAGGGGGCCTACGAGCAGTACTTC. This gives the protein CASRRGQGAYEQYF. The gene calls are TRBV6-5 and TRBJ2-7; 11 positions agree with TRBD1. Unmatched junction bases numbered 3, after V lost 6 bases and J lost 2 bases. This CDR3 spans 14 amino acids. Germline V gene sequence: CDR1 MNHEY, CDR2 SVGAGI.